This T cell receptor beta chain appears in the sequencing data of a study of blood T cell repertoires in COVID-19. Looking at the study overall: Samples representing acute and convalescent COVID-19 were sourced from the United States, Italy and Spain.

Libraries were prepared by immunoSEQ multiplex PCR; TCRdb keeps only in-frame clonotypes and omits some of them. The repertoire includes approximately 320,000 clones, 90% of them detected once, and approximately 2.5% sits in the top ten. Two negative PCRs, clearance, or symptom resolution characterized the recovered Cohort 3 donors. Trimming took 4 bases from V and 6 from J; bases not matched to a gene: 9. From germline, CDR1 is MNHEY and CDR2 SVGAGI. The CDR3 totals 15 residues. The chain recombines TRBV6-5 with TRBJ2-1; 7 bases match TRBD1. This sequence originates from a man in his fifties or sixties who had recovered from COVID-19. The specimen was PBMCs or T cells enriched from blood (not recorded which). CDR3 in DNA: TGTGCCAGCAGTTCACCGGGACAGAACTTCAATGAGCAGTTCTTC. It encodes CASSSPGQNFNEQFF.